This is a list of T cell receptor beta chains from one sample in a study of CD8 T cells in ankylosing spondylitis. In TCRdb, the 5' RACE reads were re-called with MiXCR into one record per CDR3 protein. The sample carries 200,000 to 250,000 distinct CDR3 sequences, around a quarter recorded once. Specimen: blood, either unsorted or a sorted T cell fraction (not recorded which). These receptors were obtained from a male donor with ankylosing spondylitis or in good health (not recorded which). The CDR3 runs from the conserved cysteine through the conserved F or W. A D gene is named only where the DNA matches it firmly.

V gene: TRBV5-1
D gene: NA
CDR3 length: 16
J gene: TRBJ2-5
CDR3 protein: CASSLGNRADQETQYF

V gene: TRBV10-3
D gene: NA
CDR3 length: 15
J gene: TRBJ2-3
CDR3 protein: CAIRGAARSTDTQYF

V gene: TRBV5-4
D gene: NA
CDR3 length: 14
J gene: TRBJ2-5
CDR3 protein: CASSLERAQETQYF

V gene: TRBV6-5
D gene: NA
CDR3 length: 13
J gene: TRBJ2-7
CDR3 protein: CASSYSWGYEQYF

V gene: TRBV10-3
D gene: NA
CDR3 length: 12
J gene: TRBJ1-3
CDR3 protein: CAISESINTIYF

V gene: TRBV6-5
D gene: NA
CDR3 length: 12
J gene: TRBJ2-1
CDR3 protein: CASSPRDNEQFF

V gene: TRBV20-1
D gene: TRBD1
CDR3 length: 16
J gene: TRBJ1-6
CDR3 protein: CSARVMKGAHNSPLHF

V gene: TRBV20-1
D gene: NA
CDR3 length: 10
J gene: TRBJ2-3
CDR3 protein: CSASRDTQYF

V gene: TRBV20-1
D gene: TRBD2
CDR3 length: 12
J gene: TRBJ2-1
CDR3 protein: CSASGRPHEQFF

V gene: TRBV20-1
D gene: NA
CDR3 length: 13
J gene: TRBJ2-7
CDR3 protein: CSVTAGQTYEQYF

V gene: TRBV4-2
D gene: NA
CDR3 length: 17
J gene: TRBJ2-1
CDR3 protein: CASSQDGGDGNYNEQFF

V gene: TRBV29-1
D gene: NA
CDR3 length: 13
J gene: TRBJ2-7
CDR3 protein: CSVYDPPDYEQYF

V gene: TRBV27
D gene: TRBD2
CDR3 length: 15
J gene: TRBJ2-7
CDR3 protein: CASSHKREGTYEQYF

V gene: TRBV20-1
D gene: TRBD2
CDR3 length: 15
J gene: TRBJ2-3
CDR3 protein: CSARNGLAVTDTQYF

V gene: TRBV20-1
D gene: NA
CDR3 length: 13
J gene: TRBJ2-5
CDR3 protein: CSATSQGQETQYF

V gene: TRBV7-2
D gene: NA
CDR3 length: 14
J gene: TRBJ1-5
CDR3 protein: CASSARGLGQPQHF

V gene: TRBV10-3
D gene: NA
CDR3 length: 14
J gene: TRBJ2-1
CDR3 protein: CAISENRLNNEQFF

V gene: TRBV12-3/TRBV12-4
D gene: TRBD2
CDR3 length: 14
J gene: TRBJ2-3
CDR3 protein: CASSSSGRVATQYF

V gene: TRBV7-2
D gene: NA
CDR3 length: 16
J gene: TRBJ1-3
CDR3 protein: CASSLHPGSSGNTIYF

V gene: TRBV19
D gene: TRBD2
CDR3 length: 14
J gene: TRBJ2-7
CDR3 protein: CASKNLAGASEQYF

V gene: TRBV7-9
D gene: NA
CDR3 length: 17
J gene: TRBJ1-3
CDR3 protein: CASRGRTTEGSGNTIYF

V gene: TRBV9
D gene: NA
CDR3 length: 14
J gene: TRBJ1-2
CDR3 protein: CASSGPTPGDGYTF

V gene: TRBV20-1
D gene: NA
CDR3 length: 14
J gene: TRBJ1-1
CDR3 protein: CSARWAMSGTEAFF

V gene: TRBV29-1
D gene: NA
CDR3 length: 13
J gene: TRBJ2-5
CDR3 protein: CSVGHEVQETQYF

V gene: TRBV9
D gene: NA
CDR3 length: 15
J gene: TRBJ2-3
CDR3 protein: CASSEVAYSTDTQYF

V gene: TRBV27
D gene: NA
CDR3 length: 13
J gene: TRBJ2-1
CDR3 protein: CASSFSVFYEQFF

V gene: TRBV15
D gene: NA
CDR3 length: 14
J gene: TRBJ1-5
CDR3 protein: CATSRDVSGQPQHF

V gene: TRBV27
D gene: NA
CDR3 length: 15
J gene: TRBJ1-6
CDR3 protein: CASSLTVYYNSPLHF

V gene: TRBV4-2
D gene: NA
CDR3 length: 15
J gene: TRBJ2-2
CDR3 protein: CASSQLSSGSGELFF

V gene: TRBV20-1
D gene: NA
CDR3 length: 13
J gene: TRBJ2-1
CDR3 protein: CSAMRTDYNEQFF

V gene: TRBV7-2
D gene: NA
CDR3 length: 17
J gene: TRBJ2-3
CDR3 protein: CASSEDPRDGITDTQYF

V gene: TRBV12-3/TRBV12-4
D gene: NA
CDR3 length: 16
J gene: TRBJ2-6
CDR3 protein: CASSSWTISGANVLTF

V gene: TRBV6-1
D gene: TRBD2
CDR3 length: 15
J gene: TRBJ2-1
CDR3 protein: CATLAGGQRYNEQFF

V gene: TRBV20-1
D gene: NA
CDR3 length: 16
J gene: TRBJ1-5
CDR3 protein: CSARDRIVGTSQPQHF

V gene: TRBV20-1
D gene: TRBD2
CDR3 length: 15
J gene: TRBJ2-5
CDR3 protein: CSARVRLAREETQYF

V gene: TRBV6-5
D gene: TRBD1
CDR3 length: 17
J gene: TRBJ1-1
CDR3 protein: CASSYSSAGQSIGEAFF

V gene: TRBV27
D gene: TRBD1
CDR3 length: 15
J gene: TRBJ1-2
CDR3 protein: CASRSGTGPNYGYTF

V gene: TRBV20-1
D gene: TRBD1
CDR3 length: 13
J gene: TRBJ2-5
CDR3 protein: CSRNRDRAETQYF

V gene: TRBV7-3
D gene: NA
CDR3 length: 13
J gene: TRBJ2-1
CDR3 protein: CASSSPGGNEQFF

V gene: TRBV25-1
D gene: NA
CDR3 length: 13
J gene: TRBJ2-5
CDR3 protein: CASRDSRPGTQYF

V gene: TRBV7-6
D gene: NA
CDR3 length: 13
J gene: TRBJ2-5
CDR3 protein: CASSLGIEETQYF

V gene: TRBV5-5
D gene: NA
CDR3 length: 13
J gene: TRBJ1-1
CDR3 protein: CASSLTGVTEAFF

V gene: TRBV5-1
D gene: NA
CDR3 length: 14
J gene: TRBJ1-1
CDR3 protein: CASILVAGNPEAFF

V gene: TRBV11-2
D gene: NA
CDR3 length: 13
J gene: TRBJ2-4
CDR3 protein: CASRGLAKNIQYF

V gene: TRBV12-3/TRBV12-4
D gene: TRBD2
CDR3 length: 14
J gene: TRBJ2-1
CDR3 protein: CASSLTSGTNEQFF

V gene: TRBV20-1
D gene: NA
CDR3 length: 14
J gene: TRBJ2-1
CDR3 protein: CSARDLVHDNEQFF

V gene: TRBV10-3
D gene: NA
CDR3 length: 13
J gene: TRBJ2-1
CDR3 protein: CAIKGPERNEQFF

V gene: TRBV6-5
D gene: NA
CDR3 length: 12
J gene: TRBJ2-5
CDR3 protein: CASRRGKSPQYF

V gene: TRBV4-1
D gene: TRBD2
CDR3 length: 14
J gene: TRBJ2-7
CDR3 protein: CASSLGTSIYEQYF

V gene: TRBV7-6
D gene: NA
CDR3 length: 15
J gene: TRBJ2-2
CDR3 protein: CASSTRTTGSGELFF

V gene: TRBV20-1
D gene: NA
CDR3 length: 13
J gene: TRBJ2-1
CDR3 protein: CSARGLRGGEQFF

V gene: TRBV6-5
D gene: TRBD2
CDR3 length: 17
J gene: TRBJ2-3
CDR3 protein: CASSYSGLAGYTDTQYF

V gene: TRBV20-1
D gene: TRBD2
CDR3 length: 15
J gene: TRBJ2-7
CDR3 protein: CSAIGLSGSSYEQYF

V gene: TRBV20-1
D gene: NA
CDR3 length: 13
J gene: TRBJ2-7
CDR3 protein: CSATTDSTREQYF

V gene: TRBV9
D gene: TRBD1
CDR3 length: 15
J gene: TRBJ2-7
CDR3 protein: CASSVGTGSSYEQYF